This TCR beta chain is from a study of CD8 T cells in ankylosing spondylitis. The V gene's germline CDR1 is KGHSH and CDR2 LQKENI. The CDR3 contains 12 residues. V shed 8 bases and J shed 2 bases, with 6 bases lying between them. MiXCR, applied by TCRdb to the 5' RACE reads, yields one record per CDR3 protein. The sample gives 200,000 or so distinct CDR3 sequences, over 10% of which show up once; 11% is in the top ten. This clonotype showed up just a few times. The J gene is TRBJ2-2, the V gene TRBV18; D not resolved. Material for sequencing was blood, either unsorted or a sorted T cell fraction (not recorded which). This sequence was found in a female donor with ankylosing spondylitis or in good health (not recorded which). The CDR3 sequence is CASEPNTGELFF. CDR3 nucleotide sequence: TGTGCCAGCGAACCCAACACCGGGGAGCTGTTTTTT. Full variable domain (rest looked up from reference TRBV18 and TRBJ2-2): NAGVMQNPRHLVRRRGQEARLRCSPMKGHSHVYWYRQLPEEGLKFMVYLQKENIIDESGMPKERFSAEFPKEGPSILRIQQVVRGDSAAYFCASEPNTGELFFGEGSRLTVL.